This T cell receptor beta chain was sequenced during a study of cytomegalovirus exposure and HLA in healthy donors. Whole-study findings and limits: When a later analysis compared HLA-associated TCR beta chains with equally common others, the HLA-associated chains turned out to be more clonally expanded and to have lower generation probabilities. Overall, approximately 180 TCR beta chains were annotated as cytomegalovirus-associated. Confirmation was obtained in vitro that a few CMV-associated chains are specific for CMV antigens.

Primers included in the PCR were 60 Vbeta and 13 Jbeta primers. Repertoires were generated with immunoSEQ multiplex PCR, while TCRdb's copy carries only in-frame clones and drops some. The profile shows about 87,000 clones, 65% to 75% of them singletons. This clone was recorded a few times. The antigen is not known. The CDR3 length is 15 residues. Germline CDR1 and CDR2: MNHNS and SASEGT. Trimming removed 5 bases at V and 3 bases at J, with 14 bases between. V is TRBV6-1 and J is TRBJ1-5, with D maybe TRBD1 (5 bases). The sample taken for sequencing was PBMCs. This TCR was sampled from a man aged 25 to 40 in good health and CMV-seropositive. The CDR3 region is CASSSPQGVNQPQHF. CDR3 bases: TGTGCCAGCAGTAGCCCCCAGGGCGTCAATCAGCCCCAGCATTTT.